This T cell receptor beta chain is drawn from a study of T cell responses to AZD1222 COVID-19 vaccine (dated by TCRdb to the early 2020s). Study-wide context: AZD1222 recipients whose second dose came at about 4 weeks and those whose second dose came at about 12 weeks were combined into one group, since spike-specific TCR depth and breadth did not differ between the two schedules. Trial participants were enrolled by age into 18-55, 56-69 and 70-plus year subgroups, with roughly 150, 30 and 60 TCR-sequenced participants respectively. A total of roughly 240 trial participants underwent TCR sequencing, of whom nearly 210 received two doses of AZD1222 and about 26 received two doses of the MenACWY control vaccine.

What the authors observed across the whole study: Because no day 14 peak-response samples were available, the repertoires could be characterized only after the peak T cell response. Participants were mostly white British and included more females than males, and it was suggested by the authors that clonal diversity may have been underestimated. After two AZD1222 doses, spike-specific TCR breadth and depth were significantly higher than at day 0 and than in MenACWY recipients. Reportedly, almost half of the unique spike-specific TCRs recognized epitopes lying outside the regions that are mutated in the B.1.351 and B.1.1.7 variants. In the small 56-69-year group, the increase in depth fell short of significance, most likely because of low power. The whole spike protein was spanned by vaccine-associated CD4 TCRs, and dominant responses were seen in regions 160-218 and 743-854. Conclusions about previously exposed vaccinees were limited because only a handful of AZD1222 recipients were SARS-CoV-2 seropositive at baseline.

Between the V and J ends, shortened by 3 bases and 8 bases respectively, the junction contains 20 bases. In the germline V gene, CDR1 corresponds to MGHDK and CDR2 to SYGVNS. From the cysteine up to the phenylalanine, the CDR3 has a length of 16 residues. CDR3 DNA is the only sequence kept; it has 48 bases, read in frame from the first base. The CDR3 regions of human TCRbeta chains were analyzed by immunosequencing. The paper's processing steps were these. TCRs in the repertoires were compared against a reference library of SARS-CoV-2-specific TCRs that had been generated with the MIRA antigen-specificity platform. Breadth meant the fraction of unique TCRs that were SARS-CoV-2-associated, whereas depth meant the fraction of total T cells that were SARS-CoV-2-associated. Using the MIRA data, each spike-specific TCR was assigned both to the spike region to which the TCR was reactive and to a CD4 or CD8 class. Log10-transformed breadth and depth values were compared by one-way ANOVA with Sidak's multiple comparisons tests. TCRdb obtained this table from immuneACCESS and retained in-frame rearrangements with V and J assigned. These tables miss some clones; where compared with another copy, unresolved V genes account for less than half of the shortfall, and the remainder is unexplained. The DNA was the basis for D and trimming; V, J and clone size are from that table. The table for this sample lists about 140,000 clones; just over 90% of them were counted only once. The ten top clones hold 5.1% of the sample.

In the paper's terms, the time point label means: baseline before first vaccination. Samples from vaccinated people were obtained from the UK trials COV001 and COV002, which included a single-blind randomized controlled phase 2/3 trial of AZD1222 (ChAdOx1 nCoV-19) in healthy adults. For TCRbeta chain sequencing, PBMC samples from trial participants were taken at day 0 and at day 28 after the second dose. As concerns this clone: Its antigen is unknown. Base qualities are not provided; no much larger clone lies one nucleotide away.

The specimen comprised peripheral blood, sampled on day 0 of AZD1222 vaccination. Recombination joined TRBV25-1 with TRBJ2-1, with TRBD2 as a weak D call on 6 bases. The receptor's source is an adult in good health. At the DNA level, the sequence is TGTGCCAGCAGTGACAGAGGGAGACTAGTTCATGATGAGCAGTTCTTC. This sequence encodes CASSDRGRLVHDEQFF.